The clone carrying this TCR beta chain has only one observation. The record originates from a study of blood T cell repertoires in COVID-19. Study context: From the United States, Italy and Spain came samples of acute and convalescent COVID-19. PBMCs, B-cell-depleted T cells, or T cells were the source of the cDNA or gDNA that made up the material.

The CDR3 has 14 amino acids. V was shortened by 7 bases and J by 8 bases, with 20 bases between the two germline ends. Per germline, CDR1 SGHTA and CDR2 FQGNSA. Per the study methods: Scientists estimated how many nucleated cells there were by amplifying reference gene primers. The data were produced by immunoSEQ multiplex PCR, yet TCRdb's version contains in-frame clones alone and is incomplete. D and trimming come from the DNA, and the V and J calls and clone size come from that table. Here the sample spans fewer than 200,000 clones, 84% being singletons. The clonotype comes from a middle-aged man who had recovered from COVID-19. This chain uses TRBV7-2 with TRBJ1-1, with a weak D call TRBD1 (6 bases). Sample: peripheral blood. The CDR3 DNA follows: TGTGCCAGCACCCTCACCCCCGGGACACAAGAAGCTTTCTTT. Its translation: CASTLTPGTQEAFF.